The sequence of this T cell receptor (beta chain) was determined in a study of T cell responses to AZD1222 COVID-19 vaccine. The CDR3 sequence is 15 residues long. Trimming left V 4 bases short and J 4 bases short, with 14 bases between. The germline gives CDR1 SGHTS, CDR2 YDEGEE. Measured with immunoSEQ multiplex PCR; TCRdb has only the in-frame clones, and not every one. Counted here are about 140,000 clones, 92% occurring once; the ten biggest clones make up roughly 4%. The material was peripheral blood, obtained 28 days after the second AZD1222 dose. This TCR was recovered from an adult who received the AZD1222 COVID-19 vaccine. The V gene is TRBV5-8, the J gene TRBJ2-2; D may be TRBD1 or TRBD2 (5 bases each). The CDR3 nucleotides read TGTGCCAGCAGCGGGGGACCAGCGGTCACCGGGGAGCTGTTTTTT. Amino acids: CASSGGPAVTGELFF.